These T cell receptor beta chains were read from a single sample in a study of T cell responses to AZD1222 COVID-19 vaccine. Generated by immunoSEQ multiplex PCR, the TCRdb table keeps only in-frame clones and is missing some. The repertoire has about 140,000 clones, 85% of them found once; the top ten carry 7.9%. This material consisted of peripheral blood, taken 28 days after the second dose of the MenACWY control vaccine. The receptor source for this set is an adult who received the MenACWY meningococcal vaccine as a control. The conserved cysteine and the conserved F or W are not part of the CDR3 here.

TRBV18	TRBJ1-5	STGIGNQPQH
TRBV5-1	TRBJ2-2	ASSGTNTGELF
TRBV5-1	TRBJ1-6	ASSFGDIASPLH
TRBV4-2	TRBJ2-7	ASSQDAGAGVPYEQY
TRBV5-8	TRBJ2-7	ASTMRGLAGHEQY
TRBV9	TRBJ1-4	ASSAFGQGFEKLF
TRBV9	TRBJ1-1	ASSVVNGVTEAF
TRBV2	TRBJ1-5	ASSELRRGTKPTGLSNQPQH
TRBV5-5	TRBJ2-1	ASSPYGTEKQF
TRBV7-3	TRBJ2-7	ASSLMLGQAYEQY
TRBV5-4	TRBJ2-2	ASSLAAGVTGELF
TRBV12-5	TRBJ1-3	ASAQVGNTIY
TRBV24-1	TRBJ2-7	ATSGTGQEFEQY
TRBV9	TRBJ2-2	ASSDRVGNTGELF
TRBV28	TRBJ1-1	ASSLETGFNTEAF
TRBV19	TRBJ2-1	ASTYRGAPNEQF
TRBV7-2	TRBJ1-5	ASSHGGYNQPQH
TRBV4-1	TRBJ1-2	ASSPRTGQSFYGYT
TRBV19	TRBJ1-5	ASSIGGTGLNQPQH
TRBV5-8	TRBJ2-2	ASSFGLAGPTGELF
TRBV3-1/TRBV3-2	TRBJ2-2	ASSQARTSGRPGELF
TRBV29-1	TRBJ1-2	SVEDPGGNYGYT
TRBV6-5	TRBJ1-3	ASSRTGQSGNTIY
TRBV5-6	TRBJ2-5	ASSLYGRVETQY
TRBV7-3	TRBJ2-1	ASSLPAGEQF
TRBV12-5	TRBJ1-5	ASGLVRGANSNQPQH
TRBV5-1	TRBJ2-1	ASSLLAGKENEQF
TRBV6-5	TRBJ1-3	ASTEHPSSGNTIY
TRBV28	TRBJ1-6	ASSFMFRQGGSPLH
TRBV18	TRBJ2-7	ASSPSYRGHEQY
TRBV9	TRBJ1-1	ASSVDQGMNTEAF
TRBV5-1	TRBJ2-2	ASSLSTSANTGELF
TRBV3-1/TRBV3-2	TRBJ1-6	ASSRTGNPMSYNSPLH
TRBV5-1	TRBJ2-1	ASSWGGSSYNEQF
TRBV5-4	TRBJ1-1	ASSSPQGGGTEAF
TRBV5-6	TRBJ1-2	ASSQDGWGS
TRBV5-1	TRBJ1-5	ASSPGQGSNQPQH
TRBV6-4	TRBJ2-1	ASSDSIWTSRHEQF
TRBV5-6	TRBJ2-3	ASSETTGPTDTQY
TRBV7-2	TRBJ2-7	ASSLVVGERYEQY
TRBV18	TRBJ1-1	ASSPPGQVTEAF
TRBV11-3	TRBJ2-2	ASSLGGAGELF